Presented here are 26 T cell receptor beta chains from one specimen sequenced in a study of blood T cell repertoires in COVID-19. This table comes from immunoSEQ multiplex PCR, and its TCRdb copy is limited to in-frame clones, with some not included. This table holds about 98,000 clones, 70% to 90% found once. Sample: peripheral blood. The receptor source for this set is a man between 65 and 85 years old with acute or convalescent COVID-19.

The rearrangement links TRBV12-5 to TRBJ1-4; D ambiguous. CDR3 length: 14 residues. The V end was cut by 6 bases, the J end by 8 bases, with 16 bases between. Germline-derived CDR1 and CDR2 are LGHNT and FRNRAP. The CDR3 is CASGTPGLGEKLFF. Written as DNA, the CDR3 is TGTGCTAGTGGAACCCCAGGTCTCGGCGAAAAACTGTTTTTT.

The CDR3 DNA reads as TGTGCCAGCAGTTCATTGGGCGAAAAACTGTTTTTT. It is translated as CASSSLGEKLFF. This chain links TRBV21-1 with TRBJ1-4; the D segment call TRBD1 is taken from the table without a DNA check. TRBV21-1 is designated a pseudogene. This CDR3 is 12 amino acids long.

This clone was found once. This chain joins TRBV5-1 and TRBJ1-6, with a tentative D call TRBD1 (5 bases). V was pared by 0 bases and J by 10 bases, with 14 bases between. CDR1 and CDR2 (germline): SGHRS, YFSETQ. The length of the CDR3 is 15 residues. The CDR3 DNA follows: TGCGCCAGCAGCTTGGCCGGTCAGGGAAGGTCACCCCTCCACTTT. This encodes CASSLAGQGRSPLHF.

V is TRBV5-1 and J is TRBJ1-3; 7 nucleotides align to TRBD1. There are 16 residues in the CDR3. The junction had 6 bases not matched to a gene; V was cut back by 3 bases and J by 0 bases. Germline-derived CDR1 and CDR2 are SGHRS and YFSETQ. The chain's CDR3 is CASSSDGTVSGNTIYF. The CDR3, as DNA: TGCGCCAGCAGCTCGGATGGGACAGTCTCTGGAAACACCATATATTTT.

This chain connects TRBV10-3 to TRBJ2-4; D is perhaps TRBD2 (6 bases). Trimming pared 4 bases from V and 5 bases from J, leaving 15 bases between. Germline V gene lookup returns CDR1 ENHRY and CDR2 SYGVKD. The CDR3 spans 15 residues. The CDR3 region is CAISGGDGYENIQYF. The CDR3 DNA follows: TGTGCCATCAGTGGGGGGGATGGGTATGAAAACATTCAGTACTTC.

The chain has TRBV6-2 or TRBV6-3 and TRBJ1-1, with a possible D match to TRBD1 (5 bases). Germline V lookup: CDR1 MNHEY, CDR2 SVGEGT. The V end lost 2 bases, the J end lost 4 bases, and 8 bases lay between the germline ends. This CDR3 contains 13 residues. In nucleotides, the CDR3 is TGTGCCAGCAGTTACCGGGGGTTCACTGAAGCTTTCTTT. Translating gives CASSYRGFTEAFF.

The chain uses TRBV6-5 and TRBJ2-4; the D is unclear. This CDR3 contains 16 residues. V lost 2 bases, J lost 5 bases, and 16 bases lay in between. Germline CDR1 MNHEY, CDR2 SVGAGI. DNA of the CDR3: TGTGCCAGCAGTTACCAGATTGGAGCACTCCAAAACATTCAGTACTTC. Translation gives CASSYQIGALQNIQYF.

V is TRBV15 and J is TRBJ1-6, with 7 bases that match TRBD1. The CDR3 sequence is 15 residues long. Germline V gene sequence: CDR1 LNHNV, CDR2 YYDKDF (reference sequence). J gave up 10 bases and V 0 bases, and 6 bases lay outside the gene matches. CDR3 protein: CATSRDPQGRSPLHF. The CDR3 DNA reads TGTGCCACCAGCAGAGATCCACAGGGGCGATCACCCCTCCACTTT. Combining the CDR3 with reference TRBV15 and TRBJ1-6 gives the whole variable domain DAMVIQNPRYQVTQFGKPVTLSCSQTLNHNVMYWYQQKSSQAPKLLFHYYDKDFNNEADTPDNFQSRRPNTSFCFLDIRSPGLGDTAMYLCATSRDPQGRSPLHFGNGTRLTVT.

The chain links TRBV12-3 or TRBV12-4 to TRBJ1-1; D uncertain. Trimming stripped 2 bases from V and 7 bases from J, with 11 bases between. There are 13 residues in the CDR3. This chain's CDR3 is CASSLWENLEAFF. CDR3 nucleotide sequence: TGTGCCAGCAGTTTATGGGAGAACCTTGAAGCTTTCTTT.

V gene TRBV2 combines with J gene TRBJ2-2; D gene unclear. Trimming cost V 4 bases and J 4 bases, with 7 bases left between them. This CDR3 comprises 13 residues. Germline V gene data show CDR1 as SNHLY and CDR2 as FYNNEI. The CDR3 reads CASSARATGELFF. The CDR3 nucleotides are TGTGCCAGCAGTGCCCGAGCCACCGGGGAGCTGTTTTTT. The full variable domain, its missing parts supplied by reference TRBV2 and TRBJ2-2, is EPEVTQTPSHQVTQMGQEVILRCVPISNHLYFYWYRQILGQKVEFLVSFYNNEISEKSEIFDDQFSVERPDGSNFTLKIRSTKLEDSAMYFCASSARATGELFFGEGSRLTVL.

The chain combines TRBV2 with TRBJ2-7; the match to TRBD1 covers 8 bases. The germline V gene encodes CDR1 SNHLY and CDR2 FYNNEI. The CDR3 runs to 11 residues. The trim removed 8 bases at V and 7 bases at J, leaving 4 bases unmatched. This CDR3 is CASWTGYEQYV. The CDR3, as DNA: TGTGCCAGCTGGACAGGGTATGAGCAGTACGTC.

The V call is TRBV3-1 (or the pseudogene TRBV3-2), the J call TRBJ1-3, with a weak D call TRBD1 (5 bases). This CDR3 has 14 amino acids. Looked up from germline, CDR1 is LGHDT and CDR2 is YNNKEL (reference sequence). The V and J ends lost 4 bases and 7 bases respectively, with 14 bases between them. CDR3 in amino acids: CASSRQKTSNTIYF. The CDR3 bases are TGTGCCAGCAGCCGACAGAAGACCTCGAACACCATATATTTT.

CDR3 DNA: TGTGCCAGCAGCAGGGGACAGCAAGATCAGCCCCAGCATTTT. The encoded protein is CASSRGQQDQPQHF. This sequence joins TRBV6-5 and TRBJ1-5; 7 nucleotides line up with TRBD1. Germline V gives CDR1 MNHEY, CDR2 SVGAGI. The V segment lost 6 bases and the J segment 5 bases; nucleotides outside the gene matches: 7. The CDR3 length is 14 residues.

This rearrangement joins TRBV6-2 or TRBV6-3 to TRBJ1-2; D not certain. CDR3 length: 16 residues. CDR1 and CDR2 from the germline V gene are MNHEY and SVGEGT. The V gene lost 4 bases and the J gene lost 4 bases, with 19 bases spanning the gap. CDR3 in amino acids: CASSSTGFAPPYGYTF. The CDR3 DNA follows: TGTGCCAGCAGTTCAACCGGGTTCGCCCCCCCCTATGGCTACACCTTC.

The V gene is TRBV18, the J gene TRBJ2-3, with 11 bases aligning to TRBD2. The V and J ends lost 5 bases and 2 bases, in that order; junction bases with no gene match: 3. CDR1 is KGHSH and CDR2 is LQKENI in the germline V gene. The CDR3 totals 15 residues. This chain's CDR3 is CASSGTSGYTDTQYF. DNA of the CDR3: TGTGCCAGCTCAGGGACTAGCGGATACACAGATACGCAGTATTTT.

The table lists this clone with a count of one. The chain combines TRBV10-3 with TRBJ1-5; maybe TRBD1 (6 bases). The germline V gene encodes CDR1 ENHRY and CDR2 SYGVKD. V was cut by 2 bases and J by 7 bases, with 21 bases left in between. This CDR3 contains 17 residues. This chain's CDR3 is CAISEPEQGTVWQPQHF. As DNA, the CDR3 is TGTGCCATCAGTGAGCCGGAACAGGGCACCGTGTGGCAGCCCCAGCATTTT.

The rearrangement uses TRBV18 and TRBJ1-1; TRBD1 is a possible D gene (6 bases). Trimming took 4 bases from V and 2 from J, leaving 11 bases between them. The V gene's germline CDR1 is KGHSH and CDR2 LQKENI. The CDR3 is made up of 14 amino acids. CDR3 loop: CASSLGTSNTEAFF. As DNA, the CDR3 is TGTGCCAGCTCACTAGGGACATCCAACACTGAAGCTTTCTTT.

The chain uses TRBV5-1 and TRBJ1-1; 7 bases fit TRBD1. The length of the CDR3 is 14 residues. The germline gives CDR1 SGHRS, CDR2 YFSETQ. V was clipped by 3 bases and J by 1 base; unmatched bases: 3. For the CDR3, the DNA is TGCGCCAGCAGCTCTACAGGGGAGAACACTGAAGCTTTCTTT. It specifies CASSSTGENTEAFF.

The CDR3 here is CASSEYAGPGGYTF. CDR3 DNA: TGTGCCAGCAGTGAATACGCGGGGCCAGGGGGCTACACCTTC. The V call is TRBV2, the J call TRBJ1-2, with D tentatively TRBD1 (5 bases). The CDR3 loop spans 14 amino acids. Germline V gene data show CDR1 as SNHLY and CDR2 as FYNNEI. V was pared by 2 bases and J by 8 bases, with 15 bases between.

The chain couples TRBV5-1 to TRBJ2-1; tentative D call: TRBD2 (6 bases). CDR3 length: 16 amino acids. V was clipped by 4 bases and J by 1 base, with 15 bases between them. The germline V gene has CDR1 SGHRS and CDR2 YFSETQ. The CDR3 here is CASSEGWRGSYNEQFF. CDR3 DNA sequence: TGCGCCAGCAGCGAAGGGTGGCGGGGATCCTACAATGAGCAGTTCTTC.

The chain uses TRBV21-1 and TRBJ2-3; the table gives TRBD1 as D, unverified against the DNA. TRBV21-1 is noted as a pseudogene. The length of the CDR3 is 16 residues. As DNA, the CDR3 is TGTGCCAGCAGCAAAGCGGGACAGGGGATTAGTGATACGCAGTATTTT. Protein product: CASSKAGQGISDTQYF.

The chain employs TRBV5-4 and TRBJ2-5, with 12 positions matching TRBD2. CDR3 length equals 16 residues. Germline lookup yields CDR1 SGHNT and CDR2 YYREEE (reference sequence). The trim removed 7 bases at V and 4 bases at J, leaving 11 bases unmatched. Here the CDR3 reads CASSSGGAGARETQYF. In DNA form, the CDR3 reads TGTGCCAGCTCTAGCGGGGGGGCTGGCGCTCGAGAGACCCAGTACTTC. The variable domain in full, with the rest retrieved from reference TRBV5-4 and TRBJ2-5, is ETGVTQSPTHLIKTRGQQVTLRCSSQSGHNTVSWYQQALGQGPQFIFQYYREEENGRGNFPPRFSGLQFPNYSSELNVNALELDDSALYLCASSSGGAGARETQYFGPGTRLLVL.

The chain carries TRBV10-3 and TRBJ2-5, with a weak D call TRBD2 (6 bases). Germline-derived CDR1 and CDR2 are ENHRY and SYGVKD. The CDR3 consists of 13 residues. Deletions cut 10 bases from V and 4 bases from J, with 16 bases between. CDR3 nucleotide sequence: TGTGCCACAAAAGACCAGGGAGGAGAGACCCAGTACTTC. Translating it yields CATKDQGGETQYF.

The V and J genes are TRBV7-2 and TRBJ1-2; 7 nucleotides align to TRBD1. CDR3 length: 14 residues. The V segment lost 7 bases and the J segment 7 bases; nucleotides outside the gene matches: 12. Germline CDR1 is SGHTA and CDR2 is FQGNSA. The CDR3 DNA sequence: TGTGCCAGCAACATCCGGGACAGCGCCTCTGGCTACACCTTC. Protein: CASNIRDSASGYTF.

The chain couples TRBV5-1 to TRBJ1-6; D gene ambiguous. CDR3 size: 14 residues. The V end was cut by 2 bases, the J end by 8 bases, with 11 bases between. Per the germline V gene, CDR1 is SGHRS and CDR2 is YFSETQ. CDR3 DNA: TGCGCCAGCAGCTTAGGCAAACGGGATTCACCCCTCCACTTT. It encodes CASSLGKRDSPLHF.

The chain couples TRBV3-1 (or the pseudogene TRBV3-2) to TRBJ2-2; 13 bases match TRBD2. With V trimmed by 4 bases and J by 4 bases, 3 bases remained unmatched. The CDR3 totals 16 residues. Per the germline V gene, CDR1 is LGHDT and CDR2 is YNNKEL (reference sequence). CDR3: CASSRGLAGATGELFF. The CDR3 DNA reads TGTGCCAGCAGCCGTGGACTAGCGGGGGCCACCGGGGAGCTGTTTTTT.